One sample yielded the 22 T cell receptor beta chains listed below, sequenced in a study of blood T cell repertoires in COVID-19. Sequencing was performed with immunoSEQ multiplex PCR; in TCRdb, only in-frame clones are kept and a portion is missing. The sample includes some 110,000 clones, around 80% of them seen just once. The sequenced material came from peripheral blood. These receptors all come from a man aged 55 to 70 with active or convalescent COVID-19.

This chain connects TRBV28 to TRBJ2-7; a weak D match, TRBD1 (5 bases). V was cut by 10 bases and J by 1 base, with 11 bases left in between. The germline V gene has CDR1 MDHEN and CDR2 SYDVKM. CDR3 length: 12 amino acids. The DNA for the CDR3 is TGTGCCACCCAGGGTGGGTCCTACGAGCAGTACTTC. This sequence encodes CATQGGSYEQYF.

There are a few counts of this clone. The J gene is TRBJ2-2, the V gene TRBV3-1 (or the pseudogene TRBV3-2); TRBD1 agrees at 9 bases. The CDR3 loop spans 14 amino acids. Germline CDR1 and CDR2: LGHDT and YNNKEL (reference sequence). V lost 4 bases, J lost 4 bases, and 1 base stayed unmatched. CDR3 in amino acids: CASSRQGGTGELFF. The CDR3 region has the DNA TGTGCCAGCAGCCGACAGGGGGGCACCGGGGAGCTGTTTTTT.

This chain joins TRBV28 and TRBJ2-2; D gene unclear. Germline CDR1 is MDHEN and CDR2 is SYDVKM. This CDR3 region has 14 residues. V was cut by 7 bases and J by 5 bases, with 14 bases left in between. CDR3 in amino acids: CASNLLQSTGELFF. CDR3 nucleotide sequence: TGTGCCAGCAACCTCCTACAGTCTACCGGGGAGCTGTTTTTT.

V is TRBV29-1 and J is TRBJ1-1; D uncertain. The CDR3 totals 15 residues. V dropped 5 bases and J dropped 0 bases, with 16 bases sitting between them. Germline V gene lookup returns CDR1 SQVTM and CDR2 ANQGSEA. The CDR3 protein is CSVQRQTTLNTEAFF. In DNA form, the CDR3 reads TGCAGCGTTCAGCGTCAAACGACTTTGAACACTGAAGCTTTCTTT.

The chain is built from TRBV7-9 and TRBJ2-7; 8 bases fit TRBD1. Germline CDR1 SEHNR, CDR2 FQNEAQ (reference sequence). The CDR3 loop spans 14 amino acids. After removal of 1 base from V and 9 bases from J, the junction contained 8 bases not matched to a gene. CDR3 DNA: TGTGCCAGCAGCTTAGGGCAGGGGGCGGGGATGCAGTACTTC. This sequence encodes CASSLGQGAGMQYF. Full variable domain (outside the CDR3, taken from reference TRBV7-9 and TRBJ2-7): DTGVSQNPRHKITKRGQNVTFRCDPISEHNRLYWYRQTLGQGPEFLTYFQNEAQLEKSRLLSDRFSAERPKGSFSTLEIQRTEQGDSAMYLCASSLGQGAGMQYFGPGTRLTVT.

The V call is TRBV7-2, the J call TRBJ2-5, with TRBD1 as a possible D gene (5 bases). The V and J ends lost 2 bases and 5 bases respectively, with 15 bases between them. Germline CDR1 and CDR2: SGHTA and FQGNSA. CDR3 size: 15 residues. In DNA form, the CDR3 reads TGTGCCAGCAGCTTATCCCAGGGTTTATCGGAGACCCAGTACTTC. It specifies CASSLSQGLSETQYF.

The genes are TRBV28 and TRBJ1-4, with TRBD1 as a possible D gene (5 bases). Per the germline V gene, CDR1 is MDHEN and CDR2 is SYDVKM. CDR3 length equals 18 residues. Deletions cut 3 bases from V and 4 bases from J, with 21 bases between. For the CDR3, the DNA is TGTGCCAGCAGTTTGAACGATCTTGGTACAGGATATAATGAAAAACTGTTTTTT. It is translated as CASSLNDLGTGYNEKLFF.

The V call is TRBV30, the J call TRBJ2-6, with D tentatively TRBD2 (6 bases). The germline V gene encodes CDR1 GTSNPN and CDR2 SVGIG (reference sequence). This CDR3 comprises 15 residues. Trimming took 6 bases from V and 2 from J, leaving 14 bases between them. The CDR3 spells CACSGRGTGANVLTF. DNA for the CDR3: TGTGCCTGTAGCGGCCGGGGAACTGGGGCCAACGTCCTGACTTTC.

This clone turned up a few times. The CDR3 DNA reads as TGTGCCAGCAGGGTCCTGGGTACCAGGGGCTATGGCTACACCTTC. This encodes CASRVLGTRGYGYTF. This chain uses TRBV6-5 with TRBJ1-2; D perhaps matches TRBD1 (6 bases). The CDR3 contains 15 residues. Looked up from germline, CDR1 is MNHEY and CDR2 is SVGAGI. Between the trimmed V and J ends, which lost 6 bases and 4 bases, there was a span of 18 bases.

The V gene is TRBV6-5, the J gene TRBJ2-5; 7 nucleotides agree with TRBD1. Germline loops: CDR1 MNHEY, CDR2 SVGAGI. The trim removed 11 bases at V and 4 bases at J, leaving 10 bases unmatched. This CDR3 comprises 13 residues. The CDR3 coding sequence is TGTGCCTGCCCGTCCGGGACAGCAGAGACCCAGTACTTC. Amino acids: CACPSGTAETQYF.

The chain joins TRBV6-1 to TRBJ2-5; D ambiguous. V lost 2 bases to trimming and J lost 1 base, with 11 bases between them. Germline values: CDR1 MNHNS, CDR2 SASEGT. The CDR3 has 15 amino acids. As DNA, the CDR3 is TGTGCCAGCAGTGAATTCCAGTTTTCCCAAGAGACCCAGTACTTC. Translated, it gives CASSEFQFSQETQYF.

The chain uses TRBV11-3 and TRBJ2-7, with 9 bases lining up with TRBD1. The V segment lost 5 bases and the J segment 4 bases; nucleotides outside the gene matches: 3. The CDR3 covers 13 residues. CDR1 is SGHNT and CDR2 is YENEEA in the germline V gene. The CDR3 loop is CASSVGQGYEQYF. CDR3 coding DNA: TGTGCCAGCAGCGTCGGACAGGGGTACGAGCAGTACTTC. Complete variable domain (other parts from reference TRBV11-3 and TRBJ2-7): EAGVVQSPRYKIIEKKQPVAFWCNPISGHNTLYWYLQNLGQGPELLIRYENEEAVDDSQLPKDRFSAERLKGVDSTLKIQPAELGDSAVYLCASSVGQGYEQYFGPGTRLTVT.

The chain has TRBV6-1 and TRBJ2-7; TRBD2 is a possible D gene (6 bases). The V gene's germline CDR1 is MNHNS and CDR2 SASEGT. V was cut by 6 bases and J by 5 bases, with 17 bases left in between. There are 14 residues in the CDR3. This CDR3 reads CASSLRWGENEQYF. The CDR3 DNA is TGTGCCAGCAGCCTCCGCTGGGGGGAGAACGAGCAGTACTTC.

The V call is TRBV5-1, the J call TRBJ1-1; D possibly corresponds to TRBD1 (6 bases). CDR1 SGHRS and CDR2 YFSETQ come from the germline V gene. The ends were cut back, 1 base at V and 4 bases at J, with 8 bases in the middle. This CDR3 contains 13 residues. CDR3 DNA: TGCGCCAGCAGCTTGAGGGGGACCACTGAAGCTTTCTTT. It specifies CASSLRGTTEAFF.

CDR3 region: CASRTGGHYGYTF. The CDR3 DNA sequence: TGTGCCAGCAGGACAGGGGGACACTATGGCTACACCTTC. V and J are TRBV27 and TRBJ1-2; 9 bases line up with TRBD1. The CDR3 totals 13 residues. V lost 6 bases, J lost 3 bases, and 2 bases stayed unmatched. Looked up from germline, CDR1 is MNHEY and CDR2 is SMNVEV (reference sequence).

Many counts were recorded for this clone. This chain links TRBV7-9 with TRBJ2-1; 7 bases fit TRBD1. CDR3 size: 16 residues. Germline-derived CDR1 and CDR2 are SEHNR and FQNEAQ (reference sequence). Unmatched junction bases numbered 6, after V lost 4 bases and J lost 0 bases. CDR3 DNA sequence: TGTGCCAGCAGCTCGACAGGGACGAGCTCCTACAATGAGCAGTTCTTC. Amino acid sequence: CASSSTGTSSYNEQFF.

The J gene is TRBJ2-2, the V gene TRBV7-2; D uncertain. The CDR3 extends over 17 amino acids. Germline V CDR1 and CDR2: SGHTA, FQGNSA. V lost 5 bases and J 0 bases, leaving 16 bases between the germline ends. CDR3 region: CASSHKTGYANTGELFF. The CDR3, as DNA: TGTGCCAGCAGCCACAAAACGGGTTACGCGAACACCGGGGAGCTGTTTTTT.

This chain links TRBV28 with TRBJ2-5; the D is unclear. The CDR3 has 14 residues. V lost 6 bases to trimming and J lost 2 bases, with 13 bases between them. Germline lookup yields CDR1 MDHEN and CDR2 SYDVKM. This CDR3 is CASSNIRIQETQYF. The CDR3 nucleotides read TGTGCCAGCAGCAATATTAGAATTCAAGAGACCCAGTACTTC.

The V and J genes are TRBV5-1 and TRBJ2-2; 9 nucleotides agree with TRBD2. V gave up 4 bases and J gave up 3 bases; unmatched junction bases: 4. There are 15 residues in the CDR3. Germline V gene data show CDR1 as SGHRS and CDR2 as YFSETQ. CDR3 protein: CASSVGLAHTGELFF. DNA of the CDR3: TGCGCCAGCAGCGTGGGACTAGCCCACACCGGGGAGCTGTTTTTT.

The V call is TRBV5-6, the J call TRBJ2-7; maybe TRBD2 (5 bases). CDR1 is SGHDT, CDR2 YYEEEE, per germline. The CDR3 runs 15 residues. V was pared by 0 bases and J by 3 bases, with 13 bases between. The CDR3 DNA sequence: TGTGCCAGCAGCTTGGCCAGAGCAGGACTCTACGAGCAGTACTTC. It yields the protein CASSLARAGLYEQYF.

A few counts support this clone. This chain uses TRBV25-1 with TRBJ1-2; unclear D gene. Germline CDR1 and CDR2: MGHDK and SYGVNS. The ends were cut back, 8 bases at V and 6 bases at J, with 10 bases in the middle. The CDR3 length is 11 residues. The CDR3, as DNA: TGTGCCAGCCTAGGCTGGAATGGCTACACCTTC. The encoded protein is CASLGWNGYTF.

The chain couples TRBV2 to TRBJ1-1; D is unresolved. The CDR3 totals 11 residues. Germline CDR1 and CDR2: SNHLY and FYNNEI. V was trimmed by 6 bases and J by 7 bases, leaving 9 bases between them. CDR3 protein: CASRVRGEAFF. The CDR3 coding sequence is TGTGCCAGCAGAGTCAGAGGTGAAGCTTTCTTT. The full variable domain, rest sourced from reference TRBV2 and TRBJ1-1, is EPEVTQTPSHQVTQMGQEVILRCVPISNHLYFYWYRQILGQKVEFLVSFYNNEISEKSEIFDDQFSVERPDGSNFTLKIRSTKLEDSAMYFCASRVRGEAFFGQGTRLTVV.